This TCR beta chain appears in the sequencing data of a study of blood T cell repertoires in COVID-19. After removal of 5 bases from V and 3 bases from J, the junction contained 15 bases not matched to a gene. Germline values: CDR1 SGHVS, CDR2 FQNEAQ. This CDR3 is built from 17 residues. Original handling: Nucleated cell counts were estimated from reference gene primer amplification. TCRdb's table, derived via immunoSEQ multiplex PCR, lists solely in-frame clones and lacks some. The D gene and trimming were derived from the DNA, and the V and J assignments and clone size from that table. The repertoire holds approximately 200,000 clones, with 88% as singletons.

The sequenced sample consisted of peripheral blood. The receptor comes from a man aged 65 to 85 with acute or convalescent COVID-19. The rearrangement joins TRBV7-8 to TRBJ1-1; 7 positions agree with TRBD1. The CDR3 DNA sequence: TGTGCCAGCAGCCTCCCCGAGGGGGCCCAGGCCCACACTGAAGCTTTCTTT. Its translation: CASSLPEGAQAHTEAFF.